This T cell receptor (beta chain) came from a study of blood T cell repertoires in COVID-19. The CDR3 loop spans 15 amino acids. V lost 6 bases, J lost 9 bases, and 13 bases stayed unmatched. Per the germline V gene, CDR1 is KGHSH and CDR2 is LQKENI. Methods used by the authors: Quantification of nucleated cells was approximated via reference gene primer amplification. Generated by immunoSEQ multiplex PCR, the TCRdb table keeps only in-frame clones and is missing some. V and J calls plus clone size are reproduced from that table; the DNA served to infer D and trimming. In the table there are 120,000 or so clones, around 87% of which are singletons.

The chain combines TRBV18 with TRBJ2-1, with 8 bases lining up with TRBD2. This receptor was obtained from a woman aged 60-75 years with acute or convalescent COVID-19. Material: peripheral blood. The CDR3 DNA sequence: TGTGCCAGCTCTCTGACTAGCGAGGCCTTTGGTGAGCAGTTCTTC. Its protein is CASSLTSEAFGEQFF.